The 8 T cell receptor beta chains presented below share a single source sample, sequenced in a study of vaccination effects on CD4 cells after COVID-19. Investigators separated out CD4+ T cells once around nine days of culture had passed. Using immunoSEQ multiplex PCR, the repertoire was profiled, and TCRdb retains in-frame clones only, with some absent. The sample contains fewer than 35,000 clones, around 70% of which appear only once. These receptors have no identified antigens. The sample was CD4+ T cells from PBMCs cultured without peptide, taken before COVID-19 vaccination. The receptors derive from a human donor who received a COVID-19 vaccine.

The CDR3 spells CASSRVGGTGNTIYF. DNA of the CDR3: TGCGCCAGCAGCCGAGTAGGAGGTACTGGAAACACCATATATTTT. The V call is TRBV4-1, the J call TRBJ1-3; no firm D call. The germline V and J ends were trimmed by 4 bases and 2 bases, with 12 bases remaining between them. Germline V lookup: CDR1 MGHRA, CDR2 YSYEKL. The CDR3 loop spans 15 amino acids.

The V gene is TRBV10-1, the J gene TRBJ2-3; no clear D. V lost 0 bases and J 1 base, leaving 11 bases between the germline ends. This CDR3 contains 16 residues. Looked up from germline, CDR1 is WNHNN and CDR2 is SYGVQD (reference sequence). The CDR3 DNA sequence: TGCGCCAGCAGTGAGTCTTGGGGAAGTGGCACAGATACGCAGTATTTT. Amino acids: CASSESWGSGTDTQYF.

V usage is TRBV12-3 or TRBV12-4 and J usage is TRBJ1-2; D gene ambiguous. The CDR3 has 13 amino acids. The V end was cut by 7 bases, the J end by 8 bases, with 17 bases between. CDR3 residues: CASTLGRVHGYTF. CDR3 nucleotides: TGTGCCAGCACCCTGGGGAGGGTACACGGCTACACCTTC.

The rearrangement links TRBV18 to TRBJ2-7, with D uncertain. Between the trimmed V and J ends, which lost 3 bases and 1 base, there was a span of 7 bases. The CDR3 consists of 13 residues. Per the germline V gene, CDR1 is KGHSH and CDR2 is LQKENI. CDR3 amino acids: CASSPAASYEQYF. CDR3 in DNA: TGTGCCAGCTCACCGGCCGCTTCCTACGAGCAGTACTTC.

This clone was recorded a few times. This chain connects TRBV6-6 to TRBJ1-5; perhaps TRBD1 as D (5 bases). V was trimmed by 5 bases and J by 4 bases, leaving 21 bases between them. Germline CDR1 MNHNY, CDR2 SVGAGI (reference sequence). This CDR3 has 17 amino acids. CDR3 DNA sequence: TGTGCCAGCAGTCACACCTTTGGGGGGGATCTAAATCAGCCCCAGCATTTT. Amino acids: CASSHTFGGDLNQPQHF.

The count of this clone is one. This CDR3 reads CSVLRGGRTDTQYF. CDR3 DNA: TGCAGCGTGTTGAGGGGGGGACGCACAGATACGCAGTATTTT. V gene TRBV29-1 combines with J gene TRBJ2-3; TRBD2 is a possible D gene (7 bases). Trimming took 6 bases from V and 1 from J, leaving 14 bases between them. Germline V gene lookup returns CDR1 SQVTM and CDR2 ANQGSEA. This CDR3 contains 14 residues.

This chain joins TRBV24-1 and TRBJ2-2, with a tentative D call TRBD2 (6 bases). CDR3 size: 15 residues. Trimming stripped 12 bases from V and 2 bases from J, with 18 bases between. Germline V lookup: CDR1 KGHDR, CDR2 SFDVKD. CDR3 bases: TGTGCCGCCTCCCGGCAGGGACTTAACACCGGGGAGCTGTTTTTT. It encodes CAASRQGLNTGELFF.

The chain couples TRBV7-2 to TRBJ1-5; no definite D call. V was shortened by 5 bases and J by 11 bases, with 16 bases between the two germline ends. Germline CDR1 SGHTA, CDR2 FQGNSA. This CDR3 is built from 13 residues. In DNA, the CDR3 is TGTGCCAGCAGCATGGACCCCGGGATGGCCCAGCATTTT. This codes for CASSMDPGMAQHF. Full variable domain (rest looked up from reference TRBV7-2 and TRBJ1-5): GAGVSQSPSNKVTEKGKDVELRCDPISGHTALYWYRQSLGQGLEFLIYFQGNSAPDKSGLPSDRFSAERTGGSVSTLTIQRTQQEDSAVYLCASSMDPGMAQHFGDGTRLSIL.